The 9 T cell receptor beta chains in this list originate from one sample, sequenced in a study of blood T cell repertoires in COVID-19. The method was immunoSEQ multiplex PCR; TCRdb's version includes in-frame clones alone and lacks a portion of them. Of some 87,000 clones in the sample, 80% to 90% were seen once. The sequencing sample was made of peripheral blood. The receptor source for this set is a man of 80 years or more with active or convalescent COVID-19.

This clone came up a few times. The chain employs TRBV5-5 and TRBJ1-5; unclear D gene. The germline V gene has CDR1 SGHKS and CDR2 YYEKEE (reference sequence). The CDR3 length is 13 residues. V was clipped by 0 bases and J by 5 bases, with 6 bases between them. CDR3 residues: CASSLVEYQPQHF. The CDR3 DNA sequence: TGTGCCAGCAGCTTGGTAGAATATCAGCCCCAGCATTTT.

The rearrangement joins TRBV5-8 to TRBJ1-1; D is uncertain. Trimming removed 4 bases at V and 4 bases at J, with 8 bases between. The CDR3 runs to 12 residues. Germline CDR1 and CDR2: SGHTS and YDEGEE. The CDR3 region has the DNA TGTGCCAGCAGCCCCCTCTTCACTGAAGCTTTCTTT. Translated: CASSPLFTEAFF. Complete variable domain (other parts from reference TRBV5-8 and TRBJ1-1): EAGVTQSPTHLIKTRGQQATLRCSPISGHTSVYWYQQALGLGLQFLLWYDEGEERNRGNFPPRFSGRQFPNYSSELNVNALELEDSALYLCASSPLFTEAFFGQGTRLTVV.

This clone showed up just a few times. The chain carries TRBV6-5 and TRBJ1-2; 9 nucleotides agree with TRBD1. Germline CDR1 is MNHEY and CDR2 is SVGAGI. The V segment lost 4 bases and the J segment 7 bases; nucleotides outside the gene matches: 10. This CDR3 comprises 15 residues. CDR3 sequence (DNA): TGTGCCAGCAGTTCGCAGACAGGGGGAAAGTTTGGCTACACCTTC. Amino acids: CASSSQTGGKFGYTF.

This clone came up once. This sequence joins TRBV29-1 and TRBJ2-1; 7 nucleotides align to TRBD2. The V and J ends lost 3 bases and 0 bases, in that order; junction bases with no gene match: 2. There are 14 residues in the CDR3. The germline V gene encodes CDR1 SQVTM and CDR2 ANQGSEA. The CDR3 nucleotides are TGCAGCGTTGAGGGCGGGAGCTCCTACAATGAGCAGTTCTTC. This translates into CSVEGGSSYNEQFF.

The J gene is TRBJ1-6, the V gene TRBV18, with D possibly TRBD1 on 6 matching bases. The germline V and J ends were trimmed by 3 bases and 8 bases, with 11 bases remaining between them. This CDR3 has 14 amino acids. Germline values: CDR1 KGHSH, CDR2 LQKENI. This CDR3 reads CASSPPGEYSPLHF. The CDR3 DNA reads as TGTGCCAGCTCACCTCCAGGGGAATATTCACCCCTCCACTTT.

The chain combines TRBV18 with TRBJ2-1; TRBD1 aligns across 7 bases. Germline CDR1 and CDR2: KGHSH and LQKENI. V was pared by 6 bases and J by 4 bases, with 9 bases of the junction left unmatched. The CDR3 sequence is 15 residues long. In DNA, the CDR3 is TGTGCCAGCTCCGCTGGGACAGCCCCGTACAATGAGCAGTTCTTC. Its protein is CASSAGTAPYNEQFF.

The rearrangement joins TRBV7-9 to TRBJ2-3; D might be TRBD1 (6 bases). The V end was cut by 5 bases, the J end by 7 bases, with 10 bases between. The CDR3 is made up of 12 amino acids. In germline, CDR1 is SEHNR, CDR2 FQNEAQ (reference sequence). CDR3 nucleotide sequence: TGTGCCAGCAGCCAAGGGGGAAATACGCAGTATTTT. Translating gives CASSQGGNTQYF.

The chain links TRBV5-6 to TRBJ2-5; weak D call: TRBD1 (6 bases). Trimming shortened V by 4 bases and J by 5 bases, and 12 bases separated the two germline ends. The CDR3 covers 13 residues. CDR1 is SGHDT, CDR2 YYEEEE, per germline. DNA for the CDR3: TGTGCCAGCAGCCGGGACACACGGGAGACCCAGTACTTC. Its protein product is CASSRDTRETQYF.

This clone was seen only once. The rearrangement joins TRBV6-5 to TRBJ2-3, with 9 bases lining up with TRBD1. The CDR3 totals 15 residues. V shed 3 bases, J shed 5 bases, and the junction held 6 bases outside the gene matches. Germline-derived CDR1 and CDR2 are MNHEY and SVGAGI. CDR3 residues: CASSYGQGRVDTQYF. The DNA of the CDR3 is TGTGCCAGCAGTTATGGACAGGGGCGGGTAGATACGCAGTATTTT.